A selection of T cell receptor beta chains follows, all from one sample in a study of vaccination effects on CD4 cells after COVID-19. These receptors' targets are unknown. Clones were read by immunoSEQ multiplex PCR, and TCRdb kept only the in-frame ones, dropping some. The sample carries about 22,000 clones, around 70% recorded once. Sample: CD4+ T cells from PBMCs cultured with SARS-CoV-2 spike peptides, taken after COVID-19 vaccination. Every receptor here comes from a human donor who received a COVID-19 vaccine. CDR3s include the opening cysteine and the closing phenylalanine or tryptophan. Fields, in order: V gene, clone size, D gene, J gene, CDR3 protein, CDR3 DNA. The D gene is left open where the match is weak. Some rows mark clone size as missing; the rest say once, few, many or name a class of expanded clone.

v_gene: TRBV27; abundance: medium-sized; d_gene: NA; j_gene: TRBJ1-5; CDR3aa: CASQSGQTSNQPQHF; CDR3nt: TGTGCCAGCCAATCGGGACAAACTAGCAATCAGCCCCAGCATTTT
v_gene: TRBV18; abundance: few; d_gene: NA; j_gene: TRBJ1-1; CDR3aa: CASSVGENTEAFF; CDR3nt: TGTGCCAGCTCAGTCGGAGAGAACACTGAAGCTTTCTTT
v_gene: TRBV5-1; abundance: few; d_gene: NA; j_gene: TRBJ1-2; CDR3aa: CASSLAGQPENYGYTF; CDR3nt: TGCGCCAGCAGCTTGGCCGGACAGCCTGAGAACTATGGCTACACCTTC
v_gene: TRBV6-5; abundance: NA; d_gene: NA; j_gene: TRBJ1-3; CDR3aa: CASKHEGGGNTIYF; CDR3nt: TGTGCCAGCAAACATGAGGGAGGGGGAAACACCATATATTTT
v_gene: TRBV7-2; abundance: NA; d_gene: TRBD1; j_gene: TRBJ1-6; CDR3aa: CASSLFSRGRLGSPLHF; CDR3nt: TGTGCCAGCAGCTTATTTTCCAGGGGGCGCCTCGGTTCACCCCTCCACTTT
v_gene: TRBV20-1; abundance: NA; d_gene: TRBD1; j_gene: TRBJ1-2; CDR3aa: CSASQGAGLGGYTF; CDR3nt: TGCAGTGCTAGTCAGGGGGCTGGCCTGGGTGGCTACACCTTC
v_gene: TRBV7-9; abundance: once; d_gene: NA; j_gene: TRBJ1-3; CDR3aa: CASSLLGGNTIYF; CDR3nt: TGTGCCAGCAGCCTCCTGGGGGGAAACACCATATATTTT
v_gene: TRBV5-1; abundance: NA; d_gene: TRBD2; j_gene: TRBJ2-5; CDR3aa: CASSRTSGRVQETQYF; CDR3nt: TGCGCCAGCAGCCGGACTAGCGGGAGGGTACAAGAGACCCAGTACTTC
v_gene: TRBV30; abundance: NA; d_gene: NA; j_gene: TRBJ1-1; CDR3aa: CAWSYNRNTEAFF; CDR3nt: TGTGCCTGGAGTTACAACAGAAACACTGAAGCTTTCTTT
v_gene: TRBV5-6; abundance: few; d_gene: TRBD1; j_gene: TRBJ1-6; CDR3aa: CASSNSGGSYNSPLHF; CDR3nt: TGTGCCAGCTCTAACTCAGGGGGCTCCTATAATTCACCCCTCCACTTT
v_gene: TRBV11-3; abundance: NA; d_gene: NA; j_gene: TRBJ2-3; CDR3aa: CASSQPGRDTQYF; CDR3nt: TGTGCCAGCAGCCAACCGGGACGGGATACGCAGTATTTT
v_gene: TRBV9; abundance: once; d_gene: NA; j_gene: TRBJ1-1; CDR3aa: CASSVQGRTEAFF; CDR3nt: TGTGCCAGCAGCGTACAGGGGCGCACTGAAGCTTTCTTT
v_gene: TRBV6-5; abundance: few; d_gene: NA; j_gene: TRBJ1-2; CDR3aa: CVVRLWTRGYTF; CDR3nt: TGTGTTGTGAGGCTCTGGACCCGTGGCTACACCTTC
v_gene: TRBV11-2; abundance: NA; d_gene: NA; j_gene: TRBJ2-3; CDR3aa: CASSFGPGRGTDTQYF; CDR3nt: TGTGCCAGCAGCTTTGGGCCGGGCCGCGGGACAGATACGCAGTATTTT
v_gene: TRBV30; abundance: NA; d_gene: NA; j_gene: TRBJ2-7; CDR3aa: CAWSRDLSSYEQYF; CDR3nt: TGTGCCTGGAGTCGGGACCTGAGCTCCTACGAGCAGTACTTC
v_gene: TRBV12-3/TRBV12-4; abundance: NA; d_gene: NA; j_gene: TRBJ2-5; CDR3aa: CASSLERETQYF; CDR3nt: TGTGCCAGCAGTTTAGAGCGTGAGACCCAGTACTTC
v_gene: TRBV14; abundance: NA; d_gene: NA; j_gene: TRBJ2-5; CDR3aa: CASSPRALHRAGETQYF; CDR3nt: TGTGCCAGCAGCCCCCGGGCCCTACATAGGGCGGGAGAGACCCAGTACTTC
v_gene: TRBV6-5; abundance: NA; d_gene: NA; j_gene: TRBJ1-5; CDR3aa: CASSYTGASNQPQHF; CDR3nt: TGTGCCAGCAGTTACACCGGGGCAAGCAATCAGCCCCAGCATTTT
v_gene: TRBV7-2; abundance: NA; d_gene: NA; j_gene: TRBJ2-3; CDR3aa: CASSLGGVGTDTQYF; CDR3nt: TGTGCCAGCAGCTTAGGGGGGGTAGGCACAGATACGCAGTATTTT
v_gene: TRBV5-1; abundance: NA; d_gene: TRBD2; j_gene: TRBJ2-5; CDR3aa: CASRLAGGETQYF; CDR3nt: TGCGCCAGCCGACTAGCGGGAGGAGAGACCCAGTACTTC
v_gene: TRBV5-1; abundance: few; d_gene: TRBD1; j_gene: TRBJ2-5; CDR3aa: CASSSNRGETQYF; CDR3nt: TGCGCCAGCAGCTCCAACAGGGGGGAGACCCAGTACTTC
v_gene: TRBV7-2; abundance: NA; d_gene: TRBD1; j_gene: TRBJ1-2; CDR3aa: CASSNRDRASYGYTF; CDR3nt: TGTGCCAGCAGCAATCGGGACAGGGCGAGCTATGGCTACACCTTC
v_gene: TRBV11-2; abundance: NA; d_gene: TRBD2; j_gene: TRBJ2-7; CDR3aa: CASSLDFYIRQGLAPEQYF; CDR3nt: TGTGCCAGCAGCTTAGATTTTTATATTAGACAGGGACTAGCTCCCGAGCAGTACTTC
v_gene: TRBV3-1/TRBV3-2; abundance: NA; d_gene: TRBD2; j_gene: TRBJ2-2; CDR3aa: CASSQEGLAGGPNTGELFF; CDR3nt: TGTGCCAGCAGCCAAGAGGGACTAGCGGGAGGGCCGAACACCGGGGAGCTGTTTTTT
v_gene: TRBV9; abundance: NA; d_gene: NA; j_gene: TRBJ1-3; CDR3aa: CASSVEDRPSGNTIYF; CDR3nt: TGTGCCAGCAGCGTAGAAGACAGGCCCTCTGGAAACACCATATATTTT
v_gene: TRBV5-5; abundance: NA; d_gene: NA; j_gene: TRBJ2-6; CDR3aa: CASSLDTKRAGANVLTF; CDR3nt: TGTGCCAGCAGCTTGGATACCAAAAGGGCTGGGGCCAACGTCCTGACTTTC
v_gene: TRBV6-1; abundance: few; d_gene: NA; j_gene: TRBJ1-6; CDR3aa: CASSDQEGWNSPLHF; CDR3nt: TGTGCCAGCAGTGACCAGGAGGGGTGGAATTCACCCCTCCACTTT
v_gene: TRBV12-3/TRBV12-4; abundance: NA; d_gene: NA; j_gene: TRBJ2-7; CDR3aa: CASSDLAYEQYF; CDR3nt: TGTGCCAGCAGCGACTTGGCCTACGAGCAGTACTTC
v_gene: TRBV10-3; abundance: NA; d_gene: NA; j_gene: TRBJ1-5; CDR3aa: CAISETGRWNQPQHF; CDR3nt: TGTGCCATCAGTGAGACAGGGAGGTGGAATCAGCCCCAGCATTTT
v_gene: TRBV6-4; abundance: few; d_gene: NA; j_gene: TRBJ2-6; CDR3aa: CASSGSGSGANVLTF; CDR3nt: TGTGCCAGCAGTGGTAGCGGCTCTGGGGCCAACGTCCTGACTTTC
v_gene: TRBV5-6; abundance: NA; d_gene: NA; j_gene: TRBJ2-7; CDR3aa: CASSKDPVGEQYF; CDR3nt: TGTGCCAGCAGCAAGGACCCGGTGGGGGAGCAGTACTTC
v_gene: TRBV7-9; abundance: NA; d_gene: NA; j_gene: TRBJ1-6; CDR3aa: CASSPDGNSPLHF; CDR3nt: TGTGCCAGCAGCCCCGACGGGAATTCACCCCTCCACTTT
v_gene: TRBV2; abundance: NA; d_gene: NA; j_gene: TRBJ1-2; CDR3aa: CASSDRDTPSGYTF; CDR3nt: TGTGCCAGCAGTGACCGGGACACCCCTTCCGGCTACACCTTC
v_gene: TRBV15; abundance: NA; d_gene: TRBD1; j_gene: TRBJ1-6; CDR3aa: CATSYLDRGISPLHF; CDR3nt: TGTGCCACCAGTTATTTGGACAGGGGGATTTCACCCCTCCACTTT
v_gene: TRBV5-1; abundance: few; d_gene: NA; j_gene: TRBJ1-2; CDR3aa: CASSLGSGRDYGYTF; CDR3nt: TGCGCCAGCAGCTTGGGATCGGGAAGGGACTATGGCTACACCTTC
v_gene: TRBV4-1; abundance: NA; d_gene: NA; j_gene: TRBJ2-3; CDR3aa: CASSQPKLGLSTDTQYF; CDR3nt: TGCGCCAGCAGCCAACCTAAATTGGGCTTAAGCACAGATACGCAGTATTTT
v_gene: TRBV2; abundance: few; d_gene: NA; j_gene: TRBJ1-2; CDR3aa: CASSEQGNYGYTF; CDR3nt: TGTGCCAGCAGTGAACAGGGAAACTATGGCTACACCTTC
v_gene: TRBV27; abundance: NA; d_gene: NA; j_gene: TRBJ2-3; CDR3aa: CASSWGPHTDTQYF; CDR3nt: TGTGCCAGCAGTTGGGGCCCCCACACAGATACGCAGTATTTT
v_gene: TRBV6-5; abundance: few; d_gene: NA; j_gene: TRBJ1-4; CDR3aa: CASSSDIRVEKLFF; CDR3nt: TGTGCCAGCAGTTCGGACATCCGGGTTGAAAAACTGTTTTTT
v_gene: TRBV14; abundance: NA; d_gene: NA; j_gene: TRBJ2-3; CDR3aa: CASSQEIPVFGDTQYF; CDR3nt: TGTGCCAGCAGCCAAGAAATACCGGTATTTGGGGATACGCAGTATTTT
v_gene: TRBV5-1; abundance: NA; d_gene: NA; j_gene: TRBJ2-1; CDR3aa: CASSLPRSHFTWDTYNEQFF; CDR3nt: TGCGCCAGCAGCTTACCACGTAGCCACTTTACGTGGGACACCTACAATGAGCAGTTCTTC